The 27 T cell receptor beta chains in this list originate from one sample, sequenced in a study of response to subunit inactivated influenza vaccine. Using its own MiXCR run on the RT-PCR reads, TCRdb lists one record per CDR3 protein. This table has 540,000 or so distinct CDR3 sequences, 10% to 15% appearing once. The material was PBMCs from blood, obtained more than 35 days after vaccination. All receptors come from a man between 50 and 59 years old who received an inactivated influenza vaccine.

The sample holds a few counts of this clonotype. This sequence joins TRBV6-1 and TRBJ2-5; D is perhaps TRBD2 (5 bases). From germline, CDR1 is MNHNS and CDR2 SASEGT. The CDR3 extends over 14 amino acids. V lost 8 bases and J 9 bases, leaving 22 bases between the germline ends. As DNA, the CDR3 is TGTGCCAGCTCACTACGCCCGGCTCCCGGGGCCCAGTACTTC. Translated, it gives CASSLRPAPGAQYF.

This clonotype occurred many times. The J gene is TRBJ2-7, the V gene TRBV28; 9 positions agree with TRBD2. CDR3 length equals 16 residues. CDR1 is MDHEN and CDR2 is SYDVKM in the germline V gene. V shed 2 bases, J shed 2 bases, and the junction held 7 bases outside the gene matches. The DNA of the CDR3 is TGTGCCAGCAGTTTACGCTCCAGCGGGAGGCCCTACGAGCAGTACTTC. Protein sequence: CASSLRSSGRPYEQYF.

The chain is built from TRBV28 and TRBJ1-2; D might be TRBD1 (6 bases). Between the trimmed V and J ends, which lost 5 bases and 7 bases, there was a span of 17 bases. The CDR3 runs 14 residues. The germline V gene has CDR1 MDHEN and CDR2 SYDVKM. DNA of the CDR3: TGTGCCAGCAGTGTATCATGGGGGGCAGGTGGCTACACCTTC. It codes for CASSVSWGAGGYTF.

The V call is TRBV20-1, the J call TRBJ2-5; TRBD1 matches 8 bases. The V segment lost 4 bases and the J segment 4 bases; nucleotides outside the gene matches: 8. The germline gives CDR1 DFQATT, CDR2 SNEGSKA (reference sequence). This CDR3 region has 14 residues. CDR3 residues: CSATTGAARETQYF. For the CDR3, the DNA is TGCAGTGCTACGACAGGGGCCGCGAGAGAGACCCAGTACTTC.

CDR3 in amino acids: CASSFATGLRYEQYF. DNA for the CDR3: TGTGCCAGCAGTTTTGCGACGGGCCTTAGGTACGAGCAGTACTTC. The rearrangement uses TRBV12-3 or TRBV12-4 and TRBJ2-7; D remains unclear. V was pared by 3 bases and J by 4 bases, with 16 bases between. This CDR3 is built from 15 residues.

V usage is TRBV11-2 and J usage is TRBJ2-3; 12 positions match TRBD2. The germline V gene encodes CDR1 SGHAT and CDR2 FQNNGV. The length of the CDR3 is 16 residues. V was clipped by 3 bases and J by 5 bases; unmatched bases: 6. The CDR3 coding sequence is TGTGCCAGCAGCTTTGAACTAGCGGGGGGAATAGATACGCAGTATTTT. Amino acids: CASSFELAGGIDTQYF.

This clonotype occurred a few times. The V gene is TRBV30, the J gene TRBJ1-5; maybe TRBD1 (5 bases). There are 13 residues in the CDR3. CDR1 and CDR2 from the germline V gene are GTSNPN and SVGIG (reference sequence). V lost 3 bases and J lost 4, with 10 bases in between. CDR3 DNA sequence: TGTGCCTGGAGCGACAGTTCTAATCAGCCCCAGCATTTT. It codes for CAWSDSSNQPQHF. Variable domain in full (rest from reference TRBV30 and TRBJ1-5): SQTIHQWPATLVQPVGSPLSLECTVEGTSNPNLYWYRQAAGRGLQLLFYSVGIGQISSEVPQNLSASRPQDRQFILSSKKLLLSDSGFYLCAWSDSSNQPQHFGDGTRLSIL.

The rearrangement uses TRBV12-3 or TRBV12-4 and TRBJ1-5; perhaps TRBD1 as D (5 bases). The CDR3 is 12 amino acids. V was trimmed by 8 bases and J by 3 bases, leaving 8 bases between them. CDR3 in DNA: TGTGCCAGCCGGGGGGACAATCAGCCCCAGCATTTT. Residues: CASRGDNQPQHF.

The J gene is TRBJ2-7, the V gene TRBV7-6; TRBD2 agrees at 9 bases. The junction had 10 bases not matched to a gene; V was cut back by 1 base and J by 3 bases. Per the germline V gene, CDR1 is SGHVS and CDR2 is FNYEAQ. The CDR3 loop spans 17 amino acids. CDR3 bases: TGTGCCAGCAGCTTAGAGTTTGGGGCTAGCGGGATCTACGAGCAGTACTTC. As protein: CASSLEFGASGIYEQYF.

This clonotype was recorded a few times. The chain has TRBV9 and TRBJ1-1; D remains ambiguous. Between the trimmed V and J ends, which lost 6 bases and 3 bases, there was a span of 15 bases. The CDR3 loop spans 14 amino acids. CDR1 SGDLS and CDR2 YYNGEE come from the germline V gene. The CDR3 reads CASTRSPSDTEAFF. CDR3 sequence (DNA): TGTGCCAGCACCAGGTCACCGAGCGACACTGAAGCTTTCTTT.

A few counts support this clonotype. V and J are TRBV11-2 and TRBJ1-6; no firm D call. The CDR3 has 13 amino acids. Trimming removed 3 bases at V and 11 bases at J, with 11 bases between. From germline, CDR1 is SGHAT and CDR2 FQNNGV. The CDR3 region is CASSFAQDPPLHF. In DNA form, the CDR3 reads TGTGCCAGCAGCTTCGCCCAGGATCCACCCCTCCACTTT. The full variable domain, completed using reference TRBV11-2 and TRBJ1-6, is EAGVAQSPRYKIIEKRQSVAFWCNPISGHATLYWYQQILGQGPKLLIQFQNNGVVDDSQLPKDRFSAERLKGVDSTLKIQPAKLEDSAVYLCASSFAQDPPLHFGNGTRLTVT.

The rearrangement links TRBV7-9 to TRBJ1-2, with D possibly TRBD1 on 5 matching bases. V was shortened by 6 bases and J by 2 bases, with 10 bases between the two germline ends. The CDR3 is 13 residues long. The germline gives CDR1 SEHNR, CDR2 FQNEAQ (reference sequence). CDR3 sequence: CASSQDTNYGYTF. The CDR3 DNA sequence: TGTGCCAGCAGTCAGGACACAAACTATGGCTACACCTTC.

A few counts support this clonotype. The rearrangement joins TRBV7-8 to TRBJ2-7, with 14 bases aligning to TRBD2. Germline V gene sequence: CDR1 SGHVS, CDR2 FQNEAQ. The J segment lost 4 bases and the V segment lost 7 bases, leaving 12 bases of the junction unmatched. The CDR3 length is 17 residues. The CDR3 reads CASTLRPGTSGSYEQYF. For the CDR3, the DNA is TGTGCCAGCACCCTAAGACCCGGGACTAGCGGGAGTTACGAGCAGTACTTC.

This clonotype was seen a handful of times. The chain recombines TRBV20-1 with TRBJ2-2; TRBD2 aligns across 7 bases. The CDR3 runs 14 residues. Germline values: CDR1 DFQATT, CDR2 SNEGSKA (reference sequence). With V trimmed by 4 bases and J by 4 bases, 6 bases remained unmatched. For the CDR3, the DNA is TGCAGTGCTAAGTCCGGGGGGAGCACCGGGGAGCTGTTTTTT. Its protein product is CSAKSGGSTGELFF.

This clonotype came up a few times. V is TRBV20-1 and J is TRBJ2-7, with 10 bases that match TRBD2. CDR1 is DFQATT and CDR2 is SNEGSKA in the germline V gene (reference sequence). The length of the CDR3 is 15 residues. Germline trimming cut 5 bases from V and 0 bases from J; bases unmatched to any gene: 7. The CDR3 region has the DNA TGCAGTGCTGCTGGACTAGCGGTGAGCTCCTACGAGCAGTACTTC. Protein product: CSAAGLAVSSYEQYF.

This chain joins TRBV12-3 or TRBV12-4 and TRBJ2-7; TRBD2 agrees at 10 bases. The V and J ends lost 1 base and 5 bases, in that order; junction bases with no gene match: 5. CDR3 size: 15 residues. The CDR3 coding sequence is TGTGCCAGCAGTTTAGGAGCGGGGGGGTTCGACGAGCAGTACTTC. Translation: CASSLGAGGFDEQYF.

The rearrangement joins TRBV20-1 to TRBJ2-7, with 8 bases lining up with TRBD2. The CDR3 runs 14 residues. Per germline, CDR1 DFQATT and CDR2 SNEGSKA (reference sequence). V shed 6 bases, J shed 3 bases, and the junction held 10 bases outside the gene matches. In DNA form, the CDR3 reads TGCAGTGCACCCACTAGCGGTCGAGGCTACGAGCAGTACTTC. Translating it yields CSAPTSGRGYEQYF.

This clonotype came up a few times. This chain uses TRBV5-6 with TRBJ2-6, with D unresolved. Germline CDR1 SGHDT, CDR2 YYEEEE. The CDR3 totals 15 residues. Deletions cut 2 bases from V and 0 bases from J, with 6 bases between. The chain's CDR3 is CASSFKGSGANVLTF. As DNA, the CDR3 is TGTGCCAGCAGCTTCAAAGGCTCTGGGGCCAACGTCCTGACTTTC.

This clonotype has a count of ten or more. CDR3 residues: CASSMSSGGAETQYF. DNA of the CDR3: TGTGCCAGCAGCATGTCTAGCGGGGGGGCGGAGACCCAGTACTTC. J is TRBJ2-5 and V is TRBV12-3 or TRBV12-4; 12 bases align to TRBD2. This CDR3 has 15 amino acids. Trimming at V came to 6 bases and at J to 5 bases, leaving 7 bases not matched to a gene.

This clonotype was detected a few times. CDR3 nucleotides: TGCGCCAGCAGCTTGCAGGCGGGAACCTACGAGCAGTACTTC. It yields the protein CASSLQAGTYEQYF. V and J are TRBV5-1 and TRBJ2-7; maybe TRBD2 (6 bases). Germline V gene sequence: CDR1 SGHRS, CDR2 YFSETQ. V was trimmed by 1 base and J by 2 bases, leaving 10 bases between them. The CDR3 totals 14 residues.

V gene TRBV5-1 combines with J gene TRBJ1-6; the D is unclear. CDR3 length equals 15 residues. The germline V gene has CDR1 SGHRS and CDR2 YFSETQ. Trimming removed 4 bases at V and 1 base at J, with 9 bases between. The CDR3 DNA reads as TGCGCCAGCAGCGGCGGCGGGTCCTATAATTCACCCCTCCACTTT. Translating gives CASSGGGSYNSPLHF.

This clonotype showed up just a few times. The chain couples TRBV12-3 or TRBV12-4 to TRBJ2-3, with D perhaps TRBD1 (5 bases). The CDR3 runs 14 residues. Trimming removed 3 bases at V and 0 bases at J, with 7 bases between. The CDR3 loop is CASSFRQSTDTQYF. The CDR3 DNA follows: TGTGCCAGCAGTTTCCGACAGAGCACAGATACGCAGTATTTT.

The table lists this clonotype with a few counts. The V and J genes are TRBV25-1 and TRBJ2-7, with D tentatively TRBD2 (6 bases). The CDR3 totals 14 residues. V lost 4 bases and J 5 bases, leaving 15 bases between the germline ends. In germline, CDR1 is MGHDK, CDR2 SYGVNS. CDR3 in amino acids: CASSGMLGGDEQYF. The CDR3, as DNA: TGTGCCAGCAGTGGAATGCTCGGCGGGGACGAGCAGTACTTC.

The chain combines TRBV12-3 or TRBV12-4 with TRBJ2-7, with TRBD2 matching over 7 bases. The trim removed 7 bases at V and 4 bases at J, leaving 13 bases unmatched. There are 15 residues in the CDR3. The CDR3 is CASTNSAGDLYEQYF. DNA of the CDR3: TGTGCCAGCACCAACAGCGCGGGAGATCTTTACGAGCAGTACTTC.

This clonotype was seen a handful of times. The rearrangement joins TRBV7-2 to TRBJ2-5; possibly TRBD2 for D (5 bases). Trimming took off 5 bases at V and 5 bases at J, with 15 bases between the two ends. The CDR3 sequence is 14 residues long. Looked up from germline, CDR1 is SGHTA and CDR2 is FQGNSA. Here the CDR3 DNA reads TGTGCCAGCAGCCCCGGCCCGGAGGTGGAGACCCAGTACTTC. Encoded protein: CASSPGPEVETQYF.

This clonotype was detected many times. The chain links TRBV7-3 to TRBJ2-3, with 9 positions matching TRBD2. V lost 1 base to trimming and J lost 8 bases; unmatched junction nucleotides: 4. Per the germline V gene, CDR1 is SGHTA and CDR2 is FQGTGA. The CDR3 spans 14 residues. The CDR3, as DNA: TGTGCCAGCAGCTTAAGTAGCGGGAGTGCTACGCAGTATTTT. Translating gives CASSLSSGSATQYF. The variable domain in full, completed from reference TRBV7-3 and TRBJ2-3, reads GAGVSQTPSNKVTEKGKYVELRCDPISGHTALYWYRQSLGQGPEFLIYFQGTGAADDSGLPNDRFFAVRPEGSVSTLKIQRTERGDSAVYLCASSLSSGSATQYFGPGTRLTVL.

The V call is TRBV4-3, the J call TRBJ2-5; TRBD1 matches at 11 bases. Germline-derived CDR1 and CDR2 are LGHNA and YSLEER. J lost 2 bases, V lost 2 bases, and 4 bases had no gene match. The CDR3 is 16 amino acids. The CDR3 region is CASSQTGTGGQETQYF. CDR3 in DNA: TGCGCCAGCAGCCAAACCGGGACAGGGGGACAAGAGACCCAGTACTTC.